One sample yielded the 30 T cell receptor beta chains listed below, sequenced in a study of CD8+ T cells in alopecia areata. Treatment here: oral pan-JAK inhibitor, 5-10 mg twice daily. Extracted RNA was reverse transcribed, and the resulting cDNA served as sequencing template. Here immunoSEQ multiplex PCR was the method, and the copy in TCRdb shows in-frame clones only, minus some. The table lists approximately 170,000 clones, approximately 62% of them singletons. The sample was CD4+ T cells sorted from blood, taken at week 24, from a patient treated with tofacitinib. The receptors were gathered from a human donor with alopecia areata.

In this sample, this clone turned up a few times. The chain has TRBV10-3 and TRBJ2-5; TRBD2 is a possible D gene (6 bases). V was cut by 4 bases and J by 3 bases, with 12 bases left in between. This CDR3 has 14 amino acids. The germline V gene encodes CDR1 ENHRY and CDR2 SYGVKD. In DNA, the CDR3 is TGTGCCATCAGTGCCGTGGGACTGGAAGAGACCCAGTACTTC. It translates to CAISAVGLEETQYF.

The chain carries TRBV7-8 and TRBJ2-6; the match to TRBD1 covers 10 bases. CDR3 size: 17 residues. From germline, CDR1 is SGHVS and CDR2 FQNEAQ. Germline trimming cut 1 base from V and 4 bases from J; bases unmatched to any gene: 4. The CDR3 DNA is TGTGCCAGCAGCTTAGGAGGGACAGGGGTCGGGGCCAACGTCCTGACTTTC. Amino acids: CASSLGGTGVGANVLTF.

This clone turned up a few times. The V gene is TRBV29-1, the J gene TRBJ2-1, with TRBD1 as a possible D gene (6 bases). CDR1 and CDR2 from the germline V gene are SQVTM and ANQGSEA. The germline V and J ends were trimmed by 8 bases and 4 bases, with 18 bases remaining between them. The CDR3 extends over 14 amino acids. CDR3 residues: CSFYREGGYNEQFF. The CDR3 DNA sequence: TGCAGCTTCTACAGGGAAGGGGGTTACAATGAGCAGTTCTTC.

The V call is TRBV10-2, the J call TRBJ2-3, with 10 bases lining up with TRBD1. The V gene's germline CDR1 is WSHSY and CDR2 SAAADI. After removal of 0 bases from V and 6 bases from J, the junction contained 12 bases not matched to a gene. The CDR3 length is 18 residues. CDR3 coding DNA: TGCGCCAGCAGTGAGTCGACGGGGACAGGGGCCGTCGGCGATACGCAGTATTTT. This sequence encodes CASSESTGTGAVGDTQYF.

The V and J genes are TRBV30 and TRBJ2-1; D is possibly TRBD1 (7 bases). Trimming shortened V by 0 bases and J by 8 bases, and 17 bases separated the two germline ends. The V gene's germline CDR1 is GTSNPN and CDR2 SVGIG (reference sequence). The CDR3 has 15 amino acids. The CDR3: CAWSVPVRGRYEQFF. The CDR3 nucleotides read TGTGCCTGGAGTGTACCAGTCAGGGGGAGGTATGAGCAGTTCTTC.

V usage is TRBV10-2 and J usage is TRBJ1-1; D may be TRBD1 (6 bases). Germline values: CDR1 WSHSY, CDR2 SAAADI. Trimming pared 8 bases from V and 9 bases from J, leaving 19 bases between. The length of the CDR3 is 13 residues. The CDR3 is CASLPTDQGKAFF. For the CDR3, the DNA is TGCGCCAGCTTACCAACTGACCAGGGGAAAGCTTTCTTT.

V and J are TRBV9 and TRBJ2-7, with 8 bases matching TRBD2. The V and J ends lost 0 bases and 5 bases, in that order; junction bases with no gene match: 7. Germline V gene sequence: CDR1 SGDLS, CDR2 YYNGEE. The CDR3 is made up of 15 amino acids. The CDR3 loop is CASSVDPAGVNEQYF. The CDR3 region has the DNA TGTGCCAGCAGCGTAGATCCAGCGGGGGTGAACGAGCAGTACTTC.

The chain is built from TRBV25-1 and TRBJ2-7; TRBD1 agrees at 9 bases. Germline V gene lookup returns CDR1 MGHDK and CDR2 SYGVNS. The V segment lost 5 bases and the J segment 1 base; nucleotides outside the gene matches: 6. The CDR3 covers 15 residues. The DNA for the CDR3 is TGTGCCAGCAGTCAGACAGGGGGTGGGTCCTACGAGCAGTACTTC. This codes for CASSQTGGGSYEQYF.

This chain links TRBV7-9 with TRBJ2-5; D is perhaps TRBD2 (6 bases). The CDR3 is made up of 13 amino acids. Germline values: CDR1 SEHNR, CDR2 FQNEAQ (reference sequence). V was cut by 1 base and J by 5 bases, with 8 bases left in between. CDR3 bases: TGTGCCAGCAGCTTAGGGGAGGTGGAGACCCAGTACTTC. Translating gives CASSLGEVETQYF.

This chain uses TRBV7-2 with TRBJ1-6, with D hard to call. Trimming left V 1 base short and J 6 bases short, with 7 bases between. The germline V gene has CDR1 SGHTA and CDR2 FQGNSA. The CDR3 sequence is 14 residues long. In DNA, the CDR3 is TGTGCCAGCAGCTTAGAGACGGTTAATTCACCCCTCCACTTT. Translated, it gives CASSLETVNSPLHF.

This rearrangement joins TRBV2 to TRBJ2-5, with D perhaps TRBD1 or TRBD2 (6 bases each). V shed 2 bases and J shed 7 bases, with 17 bases lying between them. The germline V gene encodes CDR1 SNHLY and CDR2 FYNNEI. The CDR3 length is 15 residues. Here the CDR3 reads CASSELGGPSGTQYF. CDR3 sequence (DNA): TGTGCCAGCAGTGAATTGGGGGGCCCCTCAGGGACCCAGTACTTC.

This clone appeared a single time. This chain links TRBV30 with TRBJ1-5, with D possibly being TRBD1 (5 bases). This CDR3 has 15 residues. Germline assignment: CDR1 GTSNPN and CDR2 SVGIG (reference sequence). Deletions cut 0 bases from V and 6 bases from J, with 15 bases between. CDR3 region: CAWSVRGRGSQPQHF. In DNA, the CDR3 is TGTGCCTGGAGTGTACGAGGGAGGGGATCTCAGCCCCAGCATTTT.

The chain links TRBV2 to TRBJ1-5, with D perhaps matching TRBD1 (5 bases). Germline values: CDR1 SNHLY, CDR2 FYNNEI. The CDR3 length is 11 residues. The V end was cut by 8 bases, the J end by 11 bases, with 13 bases between. The CDR3 coding sequence is TGTGCCAGCCAGGGACTTTGGGCCCAGCATTTT. Residues: CASQGLWAQHF. The full variable domain, completed using reference TRBV2 and TRBJ1-5, is EPEVTQTPSHQVTQMGQEVILRCVPISNHLYFYWYRQILGQKVEFLVSFYNNEISEKSEIFDDQFSVERPDGSNFTLKIRSTKLEDSAMYFCASQGLWAQHFGDGTRLSIL.

The chain is built from TRBV7-2 and TRBJ2-3; D call uncertain. The CDR3 sequence is 12 residues long. V was shortened by 5 bases and J by 6 bases, with 9 bases between the two germline ends. Germline assignment: CDR1 SGHTA and CDR2 FQGNSA. Here the CDR3 DNA reads TGTGCCAGCAGCCCCATCTGGGATACGCAGTATTTT. Translated: CASSPIWDTQYF.

By share of the sample, this clone is medium-sized. The genes are TRBV19 and TRBJ2-2; D might be TRBD1 or TRBD2, each matching 5 bases. The CDR3 loop spans 15 amino acids. Trimming removed 6 bases from V and 0 bases from J, with 11 bases in between. Germline V gene sequence: CDR1 LNHDA, CDR2 SQIVND (reference sequence). The DNA for the CDR3 is TGTGCCAGTAGACCGGGACCGACGAACACCGGGGAGCTGTTTTTT. Protein sequence: CASRPGPTNTGELFF.

This clone was seen only a few times. The chain has TRBV7-9 and TRBJ1-1; tentative D call: TRBD1 (6 bases). Looked up from germline, CDR1 is SEHNR and CDR2 is FQNEAQ (reference sequence). V lost 4 bases and J 1 base, leaving 13 bases between the germline ends. CDR3 size: 15 residues. CDR3 protein: CASSSTGGANTEAFF. CDR3 in DNA: TGTGCCAGCAGCTCCACGGGGGGCGCGAACACTGAAGCTTTCTTT.

This sequence joins TRBV6-1 and TRBJ1-2; possibly TRBD1 for D (5 bases). Germline assignment: CDR1 MNHNS and CDR2 SASEGT. This CDR3 has 15 residues. V was cut by 2 bases and J by 1 base, with 11 bases left in between. CDR3 sequence (DNA): TGTGCCAGCAGTGAACTAGGGGAGGTTAACTATGGCTACACCTTC. Its translation is CASSELGEVNYGYTF.

V usage is TRBV5-6 and J usage is TRBJ1-5; D uncertain. The germline V gene encodes CDR1 SGHDT and CDR2 YYEEEE. V was shortened by 2 bases and J by 8 bases, with 11 bases between the two germline ends. The CDR3 has 13 amino acids. This CDR3 is CASSLSTGKPQHF. CDR3 nucleotides: TGTGCCAGCAGCTTATCCACCGGGAAGCCCCAGCATTTT.

In its sample, this clone was seen once. The chain recombines TRBV30 with TRBJ2-7, with a weak D call TRBD2 (6 bases). Germline-derived CDR1 and CDR2 are GTSNPN and SVGIG (reference sequence). The CDR3 consists of 13 residues. The V gene lost 0 bases and the J gene lost 0 bases, with 6 bases spanning the gap. The CDR3 reads CAWSVGGSYEQYF. The CDR3 DNA follows: TGTGCCTGGAGTGTCGGGGGCTCCTACGAGCAGTACTTC.

V and J are TRBV30 and TRBJ2-2, with TRBD1 matching over 8 bases. This CDR3 is 14 amino acids long. Germline lookup yields CDR1 GTSNPN and CDR2 SVGIG (reference sequence). V was clipped by 5 bases and J by 5 bases; unmatched bases: 7. As DNA, the CDR3 is TGTGCCTGGGGCAGGGGGCCGGGTACCGGGGAGCTGTTTTTT. As protein: CAWGRGPGTGELFF.

V usage is TRBV25-1 and J usage is TRBJ2-7, with a tentative D call TRBD1 (5 bases). The CDR3 extends over 15 amino acids. Germline V gene data show CDR1 as MGHDK and CDR2 as SYGVNS. The ends were cut back, 10 bases at V and 4 bases at J, with 23 bases in the middle. CDR3 bases: TGTGCCACTGATGCGGTAAGGGGTTCTTCTTACGAGCAGTACTTC. This gives the protein CATDAVRGSSYEQYF.

J is TRBJ1-1 and V is TRBV29-1; a weak D match, TRBD1 (5 bases). Germline assignment: CDR1 SQVTM and CDR2 ANQGSEA. This CDR3 is built from 15 residues. Trimming cost V 4 bases and J 6 bases, with 21 bases left between them. The DNA of the CDR3 is TGCAGCGTTGGCCCGGTGAGGGGAGGGATGGCTGAAGCTTTCTTT. It translates to CSVGPVRGGMAEAFF.

The CDR3 region is CASGYNEQFF. The CDR3 nucleotides are TGTGCCAGCGGCTACAATGAGCAGTTCTTC. The chain employs TRBV6-5 and TRBJ2-1; D gene unclear. The V gene lost 8 bases and the J gene lost 3 bases, with 2 bases spanning the gap. The V gene's germline CDR1 is MNHEY and CDR2 SVGAGI. CDR3 size: 10 residues.

V is TRBV7-9 and J is TRBJ2-1, with no clear D. The CDR3 covers 14 residues. V gave up 6 bases and J gave up 7 bases, with 16 bases separating them. Germline lookup yields CDR1 SEHNR and CDR2 FQNEAQ (reference sequence). The CDR3 DNA reads as TGTGCCAGCAGTTCTACAAGACCTGGGAATGAGCAGTTCTTC. Amino acid sequence: CASSSTRPGNEQFF. Together with reference TRBV7-9 and TRBJ2-1, the CDR3 gives the full variable domain: DTGVSQNPRHKITKRGQNVTFRCDPISEHNRLYWYRQTLGQGPEFLTYFQNEAQLEKSRLLSDRFSAERPKGSFSTLEIQRTEQGDSAMYLCASSSTRPGNEQFFGPGTRLTVL.

This sequence joins TRBV5-1 and TRBJ2-5; 8 bases map to TRBD2. The CDR3 extends over 16 amino acids. The junction had 6 bases not matched to a gene; V was cut back by 1 base and J by 1 base. The germline CDR1 and CDR2 sequences are SGHRS and YFSETQ. The CDR3 here is CASSLYGGGTQETQYF. CDR3 sequence (DNA): TGCGCCAGCAGCTTGTATGGCGGGGGGACCCAAGAGACCCAGTACTTC.

A few counts support this clone. The rearrangement links TRBV28 to TRBJ2-3; 9 nucleotides match TRBD2. CDR1 is MDHEN, CDR2 SYDVKM, per germline. The junction had 8 bases not matched to a gene; V was cut back by 7 bases and J by 0 bases. The CDR3 loop spans 16 amino acids. CDR3 in DNA: TGTGCCAGCAACAGACTAGCGGTTAGTAGCACAGATACGCAGTATTTT. This gives the protein CASNRLAVSSTDTQYF.

This clone was counted between two and nine times. CDR3 amino acids: CASSLLAGAETQYF. CDR3 nucleotide sequence: TGTGCCAGCAGCCTACTAGCGGGGGCAGAGACCCAGTACTTC. This chain joins TRBV7-2 and TRBJ2-5, with 11 bases lining up with TRBD2. The ends lost 5 bases at V and 4 bases at J; junction bases unmatched: 3. Germline values: CDR1 SGHTA, CDR2 FQGNSA. The CDR3 is made up of 14 amino acids.

The chain couples TRBV7-9 to TRBJ2-5; maybe TRBD1 (7 bases). The germline V gene encodes CDR1 SEHNR and CDR2 FQNEAQ (reference sequence). Trimming took off 5 bases at V and 2 bases at J, with 18 bases between the two ends. The CDR3 covers 16 residues. The chain's CDR3 is CASSRETGSLQETQYF. CDR3 bases: TGTGCCAGCAGCCGGGAGACAGGGTCCCTACAAGAGACCCAGTACTTC.

V gene TRBV30 combines with J gene TRBJ1-5, with a possible D match to TRBD1 (5 bases). The CDR3 consists of 13 residues. The germline V gene encodes CDR1 GTSNPN and CDR2 SVGIG (reference sequence). Trimming took off 2 bases at V and 5 bases at J, with 10 bases between the two ends. CDR3 region: CAWSLGAHQPQHF. In DNA form, the CDR3 reads TGTGCCTGGAGTCTTGGGGCACATCAGCCCCAGCATTTT.

The chain couples TRBV5-1 to TRBJ2-7, with TRBD1 matching 7 bases. Per the germline V gene, CDR1 is SGHRS and CDR2 is YFSETQ. The V segment lost 4 bases and the J segment 2 bases; nucleotides outside the gene matches: 6. The CDR3 sequence is 14 residues long. CDR3 nucleotide sequence: TGCGCCAGCAGCACCACACAGGGGCCCTACGAGCAGTACTTC. Translating it yields CASSTTQGPYEQYF.